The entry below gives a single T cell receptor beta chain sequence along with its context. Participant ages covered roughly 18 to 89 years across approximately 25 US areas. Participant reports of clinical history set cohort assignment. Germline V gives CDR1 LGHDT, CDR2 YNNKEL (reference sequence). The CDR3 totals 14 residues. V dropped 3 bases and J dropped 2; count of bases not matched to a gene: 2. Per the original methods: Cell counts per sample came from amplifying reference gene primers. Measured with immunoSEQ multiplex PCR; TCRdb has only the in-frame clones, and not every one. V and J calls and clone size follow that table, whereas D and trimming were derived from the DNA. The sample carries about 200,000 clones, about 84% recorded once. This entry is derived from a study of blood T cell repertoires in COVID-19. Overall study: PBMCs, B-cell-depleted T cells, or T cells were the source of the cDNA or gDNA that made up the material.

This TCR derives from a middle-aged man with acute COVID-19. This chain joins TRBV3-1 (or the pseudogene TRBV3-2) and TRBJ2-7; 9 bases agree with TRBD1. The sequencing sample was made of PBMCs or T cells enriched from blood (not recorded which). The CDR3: CASSHTGGPYEQYF. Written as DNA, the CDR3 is TGTGCCAGCAGCCATACAGGGGGCCCCTACGAGCAGTACTTC.